Each of the 19 T cell receptor beta chains below was sequenced from the same sample in a study of regulatory T cells in long-lasting Graves disease. Time point here: persistent/refractory GD, antithyroid drugs over 5 years with positive TRAb. The TCR library used RNA extracted from PBMCs. Building the TCR beta libraries relied on iRepertoire HTBI primers, and CDR3 regions underwent Arm-PCR. TCRdb itself ran the multiplex PCR reads through MiXCR, one entry per CDR3 protein. The table shows 650,000 to 700,000 distinct CDR3 sequences, with about 32% occurring only once. Source: peripheral blood mononuclear cells (PBMCs), taken when the disease was refractory, from a patient treated with antithyroid drugs. These receptors came from a female donor with Graves disease.

This clonotype showed up just a few times. An end of the junction differs from the germline gene, which may be a read error. This chain uses TRBV2 with TRBJ2-2, with TRBD2 identical over 7 bases. CDR1 is SNHLY and CDR2 is FYNNEI in the germline V gene. The CDR3 runs to 14 residues. The CDR3 DNA reads TGTGTCAGCAAACGGGAGGCTAACACCGGGGAGCTGTTTTTT. Amino acids: CVSKREANTGELFF.

V is TRBV7-9 and J is TRBJ2-7; possibly TRBD1 for D (5 bases). Deletions cut 3 bases from V and 7 bases from J, with 16 bases between. Germline CDR1 is SEHNR and CDR2 is FQNEAQ (reference sequence). The CDR3 sequence is 14 residues long. The CDR3 sequence: CASSLDIPRDEQYF. The CDR3 DNA sequence: TGTGCCAGCAGCTTGGACATACCGCGAGATGAGCAGTACTTC.

This clonotype was seen ten or more times. The chain recombines TRBV27 with TRBJ1-2; possible D gene TRBD1, 5 bases. Germline lookup yields CDR1 MNHEY and CDR2 SMNVEV (reference sequence). The ends were cut back, 3 bases at V and 4 bases at J, with 12 bases in the middle. The CDR3 consists of 14 residues. The CDR3 loop is CASSFRRQSYGYTF. In nucleotides, the CDR3 is TGTGCCAGCAGTTTTCGAAGACAGAGCTATGGCTACACCTTC.

This clonotype appeared a few times. The rearrangement links TRBV7-9 to TRBJ2-5; 10 bases map to TRBD1. Germline V CDR1 and CDR2: SEHNR, FQNEAQ (reference sequence). The J segment lost 3 bases and the V segment lost 4 bases, leaving 8 bases of the junction unmatched. This CDR3 contains 16 residues. CDR3 nucleotides: TGTGCCAGCAGCTCCACCGGGACAGGGGAAGAAGAGACCCAGTACTTC. As protein: CASSSTGTGEEETQYF.

This clonotype was picked up one time. This chain links TRBV30 with TRBJ1-2; unclear D gene. The length of the CDR3 is 14 residues. The V end was cut by 0 bases, the J end by 4 bases, with 12 bases between. Germline values: CDR1 GTSNPN, CDR2 SVGIG (reference sequence). CDR3 amino acids: CAWSVLATIYGYTF. The DNA of the CDR3 is TGTGCCTGGAGTGTACTCGCGACAATCTATGGCTACACCTTC.

This clonotype was detected a few times. The chain uses TRBV7-9 and TRBJ1-1; D is ambiguous. The germline V gene has CDR1 SEHNR and CDR2 FQNEAQ (reference sequence). The CDR3 has 15 amino acids. Trimming cost V 8 bases and J 4 bases, with 20 bases left between them. The DNA of the CDR3 is TGTGCCAGCGGCTCTACCCCCGCGCCAGGCACTGAAGCTTTCTTT. It specifies CASGSTPAPGTEAFF.

This clonotype was detected only a few times. The genes are TRBV19 and TRBJ1-5, with D maybe TRBD1 (6 bases). Deletions cut 4 bases from V and 3 bases from J, with 13 bases between. Germline V gives CDR1 LNHDA, CDR2 SQIVND (reference sequence). The CDR3 is made up of 15 amino acids. CDR3 nucleotides: TGTGCCAGTAGTAGAGGACAGAGCGACAATCAGCCCCAGCATTTT. Its protein is CASSRGQSDNQPQHF.

This clonotype was observed a handful of times. The V call is TRBV6-1, the J call TRBJ2-7, with TRBD2 matching over 8 bases. V dropped 6 bases and J dropped 0; count of bases not matched to a gene: 16. The germline V gene encodes CDR1 MNHNS and CDR2 SASEGT. This CDR3 has 18 residues. The CDR3 loop reads CASSPRDKGSGSSYEQYF. In nucleotides, the CDR3 is TGTGCCAGCAGCCCCCGGGACAAGGGCAGCGGGAGCTCCTACGAGCAGTACTTC.

The chain recombines TRBV19 with TRBJ1-4, with 8 bases fitting TRBD1. Germline assignment: CDR1 LNHDA and CDR2 SQIVND (reference sequence). This CDR3 spans 15 amino acids. V shed 3 bases, J shed 8 bases, and the junction held 8 bases outside the gene matches. CDR3 region: CASSIGGRQGEKLFF. Written as DNA, the CDR3 is TGTGCCAGTAGTATTGGTGGTCGACAGGGGGAAAAACTGTTTTTT. Full variable domain (remainder filled in from reference TRBV19 and TRBJ1-4): DGGITQSPKYLFRKEGQNVTLSCEQNLNHDAMYWYRQDPGQGLRLIYYSQIVNDFQKGDIAEGYSVSREKKESFPLTVTSAQKNPTAFYLCASSIGGRQGEKLFFGSGTQLSVL.

The chain employs TRBV28 and TRBJ2-2; D is undetermined. Germline loops: CDR1 MDHEN, CDR2 SYDVKM. The V gene lost 7 bases and the J gene lost 8 bases, with 14 bases spanning the gap. The length of the CDR3 is 13 residues. The CDR3, as DNA: TGTGCCAGCATTATGTCCGCCACTGGGGAGCTGTTTTTT. This sequence encodes CASIMSATGELFF.

This clonotype was observed at least ten times. This chain connects TRBV6-5 to TRBJ2-5, with D unresolved. This CDR3 has 15 amino acids. CDR1 is MNHEY and CDR2 is SVGAGI in the germline V gene. With 0 bases removed from V and 5 bases from J, the gap between germline ends came to 13 bases. CDR3 coding DNA: TGTGCCAGCAGTTACTCCCACACGGGCGAGGAGACCCAGTACTTC. Translation: CASSYSHTGEETQYF.

The chain links TRBV4-1 to TRBJ1-2, with a weak D call TRBD1 (6 bases). Germline-derived CDR1 and CDR2 are MGHRA and YSYEKL. V was clipped by 0 bases and J by 8 bases, with 16 bases between them. The CDR3 extends over 15 amino acids. Written as DNA, the CDR3 is TGCGCCAGCAGCCAAGATACAGGGCTCCTATCAGGCTACACCTTC. This codes for CASSQDTGLLSGYTF.

J is TRBJ1-5 and V is TRBV2, with D perhaps matching TRBD1 (6 bases). V was cut by 3 bases and J by 5 bases, with 23 bases left in between. Germline CDR1 and CDR2: SNHLY and FYNNEI. This CDR3 has 18 amino acids. The DNA of the CDR3 is TGTGCCAGCAGTGATGTAAGGGGGGGCCAGCGAGCTCATCAGCCCCAGCATTTT. The encoded protein is CASSDVRGGQRAHQPQHF.

This chain links TRBV19 with TRBJ1-1; 8 bases are a match to TRBD1. The CDR3 has 17 amino acids. Germline V gives CDR1 LNHDA, CDR2 SQIVND (reference sequence). V was clipped by 4 bases and J by 6 bases; unmatched bases: 16. The CDR3: CASSNPQKQGAFAEAFF. The CDR3 DNA sequence: TGTGCCAGTAGTAATCCCCAAAAGCAGGGGGCGTTTGCTGAAGCTTTCTTT.

A single count supports this clonotype. CDR3 sequence reads: CASSATEILGYTF. The CDR3 bases are TGTGCCAGCAGCGCGACAGAGATTCTTGGCTACACCTTC. The gene calls are TRBV6-1 and TRBJ1-2; possible D gene TRBD1, 5 bases. From germline, CDR1 is MNHNS and CDR2 SASEGT. This CDR3 has 13 amino acids. With 6 bases removed from V and 7 bases from J, the gap between germline ends came to 15 bases.

On this clonotype: The CDR3 does not close with the conserved phenylalanine or tryptophan, likely indicating a read error. The J gene is TRBJ1-2, the V gene TRBV9; D is possibly TRBD1 (6 bases). V was cut by 3 bases and J by 3 bases, with 15 bases left in between. Germline CDR1 is SGDLS and CDR2 is YYNGEE. The CDR3 extends over 15 amino acids. The DNA of the CDR3 is TGTGCCAGCAGCGCAGGGGTAGACGGGGACTATGGCTACACCTCC. Amino acids: CASSAGVDGDYGYTS.

The chain recombines TRBV28 with TRBJ1-6, with 8 bases lining up with TRBD1. Germline CDR1 reads MDHEN; CDR2 reads SYDVKM. This CDR3 is built from 16 residues. V was pared by 5 bases and J by 6 bases, with 9 bases of the junction left unmatched. The CDR3 DNA reads TGTGCCAGCAGTCCATCGGACAGGGACTCTAATTCACCCCTCCACTTT. Its protein product is CASSPSDRDSNSPLHF. Filled out from reference TRBV28 and TRBJ1-6, the complete variable domain reads DVKVTQSSRYLVKRTGEKVFLECVQDMDHENMFWYRQDPGLGLRLIYFSYDVKMKEKGDIPEGYSVSREKKERFSLILESASTNQTSMYLCASSPSDRDSNSPLHFGNGTRLTVT.

The genes are TRBV12-3 or TRBV12-4 and TRBJ1-2, with a possible D match to TRBD1 (5 bases). CDR3 length: 15 residues. Trimming removed 3 bases at V and 4 bases at J, with 15 bases between. The CDR3 coding sequence is TGTGCCAGCAGTTTGGGGCCCCCTCGGGCCTATGGCTACACCTTC. Translating gives CASSLGPPRAYGYTF.

There are many counts of this clonotype. The V gene is TRBV2, the J gene TRBJ2-7; 8 bases match TRBD2. This CDR3 spans 13 amino acids. With 10 bases clipped from V and 2 bases from J, the junction kept 7 bases outside the gene matches. Germline CDR1 is SNHLY and CDR2 is FYNNEI. DNA for the CDR3: TGTGCCACGGGGCGGGGGGCCGCCTACGAGCAGTACTTC. This gives the protein CATGRGAAYEQYF.